The 14 T cell receptor beta chains below were found in one sample sequenced in a study of blood T cell repertoires in COVID-19. Profiling relied on immunoSEQ multiplex PCR, and the TCRdb table lists in-frame clones only, not all of them. Altogether over 150,000 clones are present, nearly 90% being singletons, with the ten largest covering over 15%. Sequencing input: peripheral blood. These receptors came from a man aged 50 to 59 with COVID-19, enrolled during active disease.

This clone was observed once. V is TRBV5-6 and J is TRBJ2-3; 11 bases fit TRBD1. V shed 1 base, J shed 2 bases, and the junction held 3 bases outside the gene matches. Germline CDR1 is SGHDT and CDR2 is YYEEEE. This CDR3 is built from 16 residues. DNA of the CDR3: TGTGCCAGCAGCTTGAGGACAGGGGGCTTCACAGATACGCAGTATTTT. This translates into CASSLRTGGFTDTQYF.

The genes are TRBV27 and TRBJ2-7; D not certain. CDR1 is MNHEY and CDR2 is SMNVEV in the germline V gene (reference sequence). The V gene lost 3 bases and the J gene lost 3 bases, with 12 bases spanning the gap. This CDR3 has 14 residues. The CDR3 DNA reads as TGTGCCAGCAGTTTTGGGCAGCCCTGCTACGAGCAGTACTTC. This translates into CASSFGQPCYEQYF.

This sequence joins TRBV19 and TRBJ1-1; 8 bases map to TRBD1. The CDR3 is made up of 14 amino acids. The ends lost 3 bases at V and 5 bases at J; junction bases unmatched: 5. The germline V gene encodes CDR1 LNHDA and CDR2 SQIVND (reference sequence). As DNA, the CDR3 is TGTGCCAGTAGTATTCAGGGGGCAGGGACTGAAGCTTTCTTT. The encoded protein is CASSIQGAGTEAFF.

The genes are TRBV10-3 and TRBJ2-2; 12 bases map to TRBD2. Germline assignment: CDR1 ENHRY and CDR2 SYGVKD. This CDR3 spans 19 amino acids. The V segment lost 3 bases and the J segment 0 bases; nucleotides outside the gene matches: 8. As DNA, the CDR3 is TGTGCCATCAGTGAAATACTAGCGGGAGGCTCCTCGAACACCGGGGAGCTGTTTTTT. Its translation: CAISEILAGGSSNTGELFF.

The rearrangement joins TRBV12-3 or TRBV12-4 to TRBJ2-3; 7 bases match TRBD1. The CDR3 covers 13 residues. Unmatched junction bases numbered 4, after V lost 6 bases and J lost 4 bases. This CDR3 is CASSPQGSDTQYF. For the CDR3, the DNA is TGTGCCAGCAGCCCACAGGGGTCAGATACGCAGTATTTT.

The chain combines TRBV11-3 with TRBJ2-2; 12 bases line up with TRBD2. The germline gives CDR1 SGHNT, CDR2 YENEEA. The CDR3 runs to 20 residues. V lost 1 base, J lost 1 base, and 10 bases stayed unmatched. The CDR3 bases are TGTGCCAGCAGCTTAGCCTGGCCCGCTAGCGGGAGGGTGAACACCGGGGAGCTGTTTTTT. Translating gives CASSLAWPASGRVNTGELFF. Using reference TRBV11-3 and TRBJ2-2 for the parts outside the CDR3, the full variable domain is EAGVVQSPRYKIIEKKQPVAFWCNPISGHNTLYWYLQNLGQGPELLIRYENEEAVDDSQLPKDRFSAERLKGVDSTLKIQPAELGDSAVYLCASSLAWPASGRVNTGELFFGEGSRLTVL.

This clone was seen a handful of times. V is TRBV27 and J is TRBJ2-1, with D possibly being TRBD2 (6 bases). Germline loops: CDR1 MNHEY, CDR2 SMNVEV (reference sequence). The CDR3 is 18 residues long. Trimming took 7 bases from V and 4 from J, leaving 26 bases between them. Here the CDR3 reads CASNYNPRGGRGYNEQFF. The CDR3 coding sequence is TGTGCCAGCAATTACAATCCCCGTGGGGGGAGAGGGTACAATGAGCAGTTCTTC.

The chain carries TRBV6-5 and TRBJ2-6; the D gene is possibly TRBD1 (6 bases). Germline V gene sequence: CDR1 MNHEY, CDR2 SVGAGI. V was trimmed by 8 bases and J by 0 bases, leaving 11 bases between them. The CDR3 is made up of 15 amino acids. The CDR3 is CASHTGNSGANVLTF. The CDR3 nucleotides are TGTGCCAGCCATACAGGGAACTCTGGGGCCAACGTCCTGACTTTC.

A few counts support this clone. The chain employs TRBV6-5 and TRBJ2-1; tentative D call: TRBD2 (5 bases). Germline CDR1 and CDR2: MNHEY and SVGAGI. CDR3 size: 14 residues. The V gene lost 5 bases and the J gene lost 11 bases, with 19 bases spanning the gap. This CDR3 reads CASSRGLEAGKQFF. CDR3 in DNA: TGTGCCAGCAGTCGCGGACTGGAGGCCGGGAAGCAGTTCTTC.

The V and J genes are TRBV7-3 and TRBJ2-1; tentatively, D is TRBD2 (5 bases). Germline CDR1 is SGHTA and CDR2 is FQGTGA. V lost 3 bases and J lost 1, with 13 bases in between. The CDR3 has 16 residues. CDR3 sequence: CASSFASGLSYNEQFF. CDR3 nucleotides: TGTGCCAGCAGCTTCGCGAGCGGATTATCCTACAATGAGCAGTTCTTC.

The chain uses TRBV20-1 and TRBJ2-5, with D possibly TRBD2 on 6 matching bases. Trimming took off 6 bases at V and 4 bases at J, with 9 bases between the two ends. CDR3 length: 11 amino acids. Germline V lookup: CDR1 DFQATT, CDR2 SNEGSKA (reference sequence). CDR3 in amino acids: CSAVLAETQYF. Written as DNA, the CDR3 is TGCAGTGCGGTACTAGCAGAGACCCAGTACTTC.

This rearrangement joins TRBV5-1 to TRBJ2-5; D uncertain. The CDR3 sequence is 14 residues long. From germline, CDR1 is SGHRS and CDR2 YFSETQ. V shed 0 bases and J shed 1 base, with 7 bases lying between them. The DNA of the CDR3 is TGCGCCAGCAGCTTGGGGCACGTCCAAGAGACCCAGTACTTC. Its protein is CASSLGHVQETQYF.

The chain combines TRBV4-1 with TRBJ2-1, with 7 bases aligning to TRBD2. Per the germline V gene, CDR1 is MGHRA and CDR2 is YSYEKL. The CDR3 contains 18 residues. The junction had 16 bases not matched to a gene; V was cut back by 1 base and J by 7 bases. The CDR3 reads CASSQGSLMAGVTNEQFF. The DNA for the CDR3 is TGCGCCAGCAGCCAAGGCTCCTTGATGGCGGGGGTTACTAATGAGCAGTTCTTC.

This chain uses TRBV4-3 with TRBJ1-5; 8 bases map to TRBD1. The germline V gene encodes CDR1 LGHNA and CDR2 YSLEER. CDR3 length: 17 residues. V lost 0 bases, J lost 6 bases, and 10 bases stayed unmatched. CDR3 in amino acids: CASSQDRAGGLSQPQHF. The CDR3 DNA reads as TGCGCCAGCAGCCAAGATCGGGCAGGGGGCTTGAGTCAGCCCCAGCATTTT.